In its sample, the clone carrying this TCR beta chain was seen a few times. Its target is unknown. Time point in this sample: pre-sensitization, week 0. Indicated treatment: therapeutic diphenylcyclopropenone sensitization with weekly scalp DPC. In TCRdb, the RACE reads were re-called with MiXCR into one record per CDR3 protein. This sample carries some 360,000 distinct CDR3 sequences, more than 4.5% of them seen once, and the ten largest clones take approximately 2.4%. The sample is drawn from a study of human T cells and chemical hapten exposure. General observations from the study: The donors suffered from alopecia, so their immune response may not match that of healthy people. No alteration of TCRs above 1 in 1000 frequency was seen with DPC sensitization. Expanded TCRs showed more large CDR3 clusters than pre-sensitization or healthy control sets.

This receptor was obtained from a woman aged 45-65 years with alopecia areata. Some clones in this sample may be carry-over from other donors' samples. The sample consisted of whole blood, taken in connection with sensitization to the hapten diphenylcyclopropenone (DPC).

This chain's CDR3 is CASSLFGGGQTQYF. Here the CDR3 DNA reads TGTGCCAGCAGTTTATTCGGCGGGGGTCAGACCCAGTACTTC. The chain couples TRBV28 to TRBJ2-5; 7 bases fit TRBD2. Germline assignment: CDR1 MDHEN and CDR2 SYDVKM. The CDR3 is made up of 14 amino acids. J lost 6 bases, V lost 1 base, and 5 bases had no gene match.